One T cell receptor beta chain is described in this entry. This clonotype has more than one count but fewer than ten. This receptor's antigen is unknown. No base quality information exists; no much larger clone differs at one position. Library method: RACE. This sample was sequenced with a NextSeq 500. Library preparation attached unique molecular identifiers to individual cDNA molecules for quantitative, reproducible TCR counting. From each blood RNA sample, both TCR alpha and TCR beta chains were sequenced. Per the original workflow: Samples had a median of roughly 91,000 TCRs, with a range from about 23,224 to 750,000. The Decombinator software suite was used to annotate V, J and CDR3 in the TCR reads. For PS versus PT1 abundance plots, all samples were subsampled to the same number of TCRs (28,000). Expanded TCRs were defined as absent before sensitization and observed at least eight times at the 2-week time point. TCRdb's own reprocessing of the public reads used fastp at Q25 and MiXCR and kept productive beta chains. Under each unique CDR3 protein, matching rows form one entry showing the most common genes and DNA. V and J calls and clone size were set by TCRdb, not the authors. Counted in this sample were 150,000 to 200,000 distinct CDR3 sequences; 25% to 30% of them appeared once. The leading ten clones occupy about 2.7% of the sample.

The time point label, read with the paper, signifies: pre-sensitization, week 0. Taken with the paper, the label for treatment or condition translates to: therapeutic diphenylcyclopropenone sensitization with weekly scalp DPC. Blood at each patch-test visit was drawn before the patch test was applied. Eligible patients were aged 18 to 70, diagnosed with alopecia, deemed suitable for DPC therapy, and excluded if pregnant. Total RNA was extracted from unfractionated whole blood collected in Tempus Blood RNA tubes. These data come from a study of human T cells and chemical hapten exposure (dated by TCRdb to 2020 to 2023). At the level of the whole study: For sensitization, 2% DPC in acetone was applied to a roughly 2 cm by roughly 2 cm area of upper inner arm skin. Patch testing was performed on the upper back with Finn chambers containing 0.01% DPC, and the patch tests were scored after 6 days according to International Contact Dermatitis Research Group standards. Alopecia areata with under or over 50% scalp involvement, alopecia totalis and alopecia universalis were represented in the patient cohort, which was mostly female. Libraries were combined into a pool for sequencing, and differences in TCR yield between samples came mainly from small differences in library volumes within the pool. This study followed changes in the peripheral blood TCR repertoire in vivo during primary and secondary sensitization of alopecia patients to the hapten diphenylcyclopropenone (DPC). Nearly 30 alopecia patients provided blood for TCR sequencing at one to four time points (pre-sensitization, 2, 6 and 24 weeks). Weekly therapeutic DPC doses were additionally applied to the scalp of patients throughout the roughly 23-week study period. Patient blood was sampled pre-sensitization (week 0) and at 2, 6 and about 24 weeks after DPC sensitization. Broad study findings and their caveats: Because all patients had alopecia, a presumed autoimmune disease, the immune response of the patients might differ from that of healthy individuals. After repeated subsampling, the strength of the expansion versus patch-test correlation and the threshold at which it became significant changed. The number of TCRs above 1 in 1000 frequency did not change with DPC sensitization; there was no evidence of global repertoire structure alterations. The number of PT1 expanded TCRs positively correlated with patch test score, significant at thresholds 8, 16 and 32 but not 4. Compared with pre-sensitization or healthy control sets, expanded TCRs formed significantly more large CDR3 similarity clusters, which is consistent with antigen-driven responses.

Its CDR3 holds 13 amino acids, cysteine through phenylalanine. The only DNA kept is the CDR3, 39 bases in frame from the first base. For CDR1 and CDR2, the germline V gene (reference sequence) lists GTSNPN and SVGIG. Unmatched junction bases come to 6, with V trimmed by 7 bases and J by 7 bases. Material: whole blood, obtained in connection with sensitization to the hapten diphenylcyclopropenone (DPC). The sequence was obtained from a woman in her 30s with alopecia areata. Some clones in this sample may be carry-over from other donors' samples. The chain is encoded by TRBV30 joined to TRBJ2-1; 11 bases in between match TRBD2. DNA sequence: TGTGCCTCCTTAGCGGGAGGGCCTAATGAGCAGTTCTTC. Translated, it gives CASLAGGPNEQFF.